One sample yielded the 21 T cell receptor beta chains listed below, sequenced in a study of T cell responses to AZD1222 COVID-19 vaccine. Sequencing used immunoSEQ multiplex PCR; TCRdb keeps in-frame clones, though not all of them. This table has over 100,000 clones, approximately 86% appearing once. The material was peripheral blood, obtained on day 0 of AZD1222 vaccination. These receptor sequences come from an adult in good health.

This clone was picked up one time. The chain links TRBV28 to TRBJ2-7; 10 positions agree with TRBD1. Unmatched junction bases numbered 9, after V lost 6 bases and J lost 4 bases. CDR3 length: 15 residues. CDR1 is MDHEN and CDR2 is SYDVKM in the germline V gene. In nucleotides, the CDR3 is TGTGCCAGCAGGGGCCGGGACAGGGGATGGTACGAGCAGTACTTC. Encoded protein: CASRGRDRGWYEQYF.

The V gene is TRBV27, the J gene TRBJ2-7; 9 bases map to TRBD2. Per germline, CDR1 MNHEY and CDR2 SMNVEV (reference sequence). V gave up 1 base and J gave up 1 base; unmatched junction bases: 5. This CDR3 contains 16 residues. The chain's CDR3 is CASSLFPTSGSYEQYF. For the CDR3, the DNA is TGTGCCAGCAGTTTATTTCCGACTAGCGGATCCTACGAGCAGTACTTC.

The chain employs TRBV28 and TRBJ1-2, with TRBD1 matching over 7 bases. J gave up 3 bases and V 4 bases, and 5 bases lay outside the gene matches. From germline, CDR1 is MDHEN and CDR2 SYDVKM. The CDR3 runs 14 residues. The CDR3 sequence: CASSSRGSYYGYTF. In DNA form, the CDR3 reads TGTGCCAGCAGTTCCAGGGGGTCGTACTATGGCTACACCTTC.

The V gene is TRBV29-1, the J gene TRBJ1-1; no firm D call. The ends were cut back, 3 bases at V and 1 base at J, with 12 bases in the middle. Germline V gene sequence: CDR1 SQVTM, CDR2 ANQGSEA. CDR3 length: 14 residues. The CDR3 region is CSVEAKHANTEAFF. The CDR3 region has the DNA TGCAGCGTTGAGGCAAAACACGCGAACACTGAAGCTTTCTTT.

The chain recombines TRBV28 with TRBJ2-7; D not resolved. Trimming cost V 4 bases and J 7 bases, with 14 bases left between them. Germline CDR1 and CDR2: MDHEN and SYDVKM. The CDR3 runs to 13 residues. The DNA for the CDR3 is TGTGCCAGCAGTTCCCCGACCCGAAGGGAGCAGTACTTC. It translates to CASSSPTRREQYF.

The chain carries TRBV7-2 and TRBJ2-7, with 8 positions matching TRBD1. CDR3 length: 14 residues. V lost 5 bases, J lost 4 bases, and 7 bases stayed unmatched. Per germline, CDR1 SGHTA and CDR2 FQGNSA. CDR3 protein: CASSGRTGLYEQYF. The DNA of the CDR3 is TGTGCCAGCAGCGGAAGGACAGGGCTATACGAGCAGTACTTC.

V gene TRBV5-4 combines with J gene TRBJ1-2; D gene unclear. V gave up 0 bases and J gave up 4 bases, with 10 bases separating them. Looked up from germline, CDR1 is SGHNT and CDR2 is YYREEE (reference sequence). The CDR3 totals 14 residues. The CDR3 spells CASSLGAVSYGYTF. Written as DNA, the CDR3 is TGTGCCAGCAGCTTGGGGGCGGTTAGCTATGGCTACACCTTC.

This rearrangement joins TRBV11-2 to TRBJ2-3, with 9 bases identical to TRBD2. This CDR3 region has 15 residues. Germline loops: CDR1 SGHAT, CDR2 FQNNGV. Trimming took 5 bases from V and 5 from J; bases not matched to a gene: 8. CDR3 loop: CASSPPREGGDTQYF. CDR3 DNA: TGTGCCAGCAGCCCACCGCGGGAGGGTGGAGATACGCAGTATTTT.

This sequence joins TRBV28 and TRBJ2-5; D perhaps matches TRBD1 (6 bases). The V and J ends lost 6 bases and 6 bases respectively, with 14 bases between them. The CDR3 covers 13 residues. The V gene's germline CDR1 is MDHEN and CDR2 SYDVKM. CDR3 DNA sequence: TGTGCCAGCAGGAAAACAGGGACGAAGACCCAGTACTTC. Protein product: CASRKTGTKTQYF.

This clone was recorded only once. This chain connects TRBV27 to TRBJ2-7; TRBD1 is a possible D gene (6 bases). The CDR3 runs to 14 residues. V was trimmed by 1 base and J by 6 bases, leaving 13 bases between them. CDR1 is MNHEY and CDR2 is SMNVEV in the germline V gene (reference sequence). The CDR3 DNA reads as TGTGCCAGCAGTTTATGGGGGCGGTGGGGCGAGCAGTACTTC. It codes for CASSLWGRWGEQYF.

J is TRBJ2-7 and V is TRBV21-1; no DNA check was done on the table's D call, TRBD2. TRBV21-1 is a pseudogene locus. The CDR3 contains 13 residues. Here the CDR3 DNA reads TGTGCCAGCAGCCCTAGGTTTCCGTTTTGGCAGTACTTC. It specifies CASSPRFPFWQYF.

The chain joins TRBV4-2 to TRBJ2-2, with TRBD2 matching 7 bases. The CDR3 runs 15 residues. Trimming took 5 bases from V and 4 from J; bases not matched to a gene: 7. Germline loops: CDR1 LGHNA, CDR2 YNFKEQ. CDR3 region: CASSGSGEGTGELFF. Written as DNA, the CDR3 is TGTGCCAGCAGCGGAAGCGGGGAGGGCACCGGGGAGCTGTTTTTT.

The chain combines TRBV11-2 with TRBJ2-3; 7 bases map to TRBD2. The CDR3 sequence is 15 residues long. Per the germline V gene, CDR1 is SGHAT and CDR2 is FQNNGV. V lost 5 bases to trimming and J lost 4 bases; unmatched junction nucleotides: 9. The DNA for the CDR3 is TGTGCCAGCAGCCTCCCTCGGGGGGAGGCAGATACGCAGTATTTT. This translates into CASSLPRGEADTQYF.

This chain links TRBV27 with TRBJ2-1, with D possibly being TRBD2 (6 bases). CDR1 and CDR2 from the germline V gene are MNHEY and SMNVEV (reference sequence). Trimming pared 2 bases from V and 2 bases from J, leaving 13 bases between. The CDR3 length is 16 residues. The CDR3 is CASSLGAGGPYNEQFF. CDR3 in DNA: TGTGCCAGCAGTTTAGGTGCAGGAGGGCCCTACAATGAGCAGTTCTTC.

The chain carries TRBV6-1 and TRBJ1-4; D perhaps matches TRBD1 (6 bases). CDR1 MNHNS and CDR2 SASEGT come from the germline V gene. Deletions cut 0 bases from V and 3 bases from J, with 11 bases between. The CDR3 spans 16 residues. CDR3 region: CASSEAQGLANEKLFF. The CDR3 DNA reads as TGTGCCAGCAGTGAAGCGCAGGGGCTGGCTAATGAAAAACTGTTTTTT.

V usage is TRBV30 and J usage is TRBJ1-4, with D unresolved. The CDR3 covers 14 residues. The germline gives CDR1 GTSNPN, CDR2 SVGIG (reference sequence). The V and J ends lost 8 bases and 5 bases respectively, with 18 bases between them. CDR3 region: CAAGGTGRNEKLFF. DNA for the CDR3: TGTGCCGCAGGAGGAACCGGCAGAAATGAAAAACTGTTTTTT.

The genes are TRBV20-1 and TRBJ2-1; D unclear. The germline V gene encodes CDR1 DFQATT and CDR2 SNEGSKA (reference sequence). CDR3 length: 11 residues. The V and J ends lost 3 bases and 8 bases respectively, with 8 bases between them. Here the CDR3 reads CSASLVDEQFF. The CDR3 nucleotides are TGCAGTGCTAGTCTGGTGGATGAGCAGTTCTTC.

The chain has TRBV10-3 and TRBJ2-7; TRBD1 matches 8 bases. This CDR3 comprises 15 residues. Germline V gene data show CDR1 as ENHRY and CDR2 as SYGVKD. V gave up 3 bases and J gave up 1 base; unmatched junction bases: 5. The CDR3 DNA follows: TGTGCCATCAGTGACCCGGGACAGGTTTCCTACGAGCAGTACTTC. It encodes CAISDPGQVSYEQYF.

The CDR3, as DNA: TGTGCCAGCAGCCATCAAGATCGGGCAGATGGCTACACCTTC. Residues: CASSHQDRADGYTF. V and J are TRBV3-1 (or the pseudogene TRBV3-2) and TRBJ1-2; D is ambiguous. CDR3 size: 14 residues. The V end lost 3 bases, the J end lost 6 bases, and 14 bases lay between the germline ends. Germline CDR1 reads LGHDT; CDR2 reads YNNKEL (reference sequence).

V and J are TRBV27 and TRBJ2-1; D unresolved. CDR3 size: 13 residues. The V end was cut by 0 bases, the J end by 10 bases, with 10 bases between. CDR1 is MNHEY, CDR2 SMNVEV, per germline (reference sequence). DNA for the CDR3: TGTGCCAGCAGTTTATCCGGCGGCCACGAGCAGTTCTTC. Protein sequence: CASSLSGGHEQFF.

The chain couples TRBV28 to TRBJ1-2; D call uncertain. Germline CDR1 and CDR2: MDHEN and SYDVKM. There are 15 residues in the CDR3. The V gene lost 3 bases and the J gene lost 6 bases, with 17 bases spanning the gap. The CDR3 DNA follows: TGTGCCAGCAGTTTCCTTCGTTTTTGGGTGGATGGCTACACCTTC. Translation: CASSFLRFWVDGYTF.